This TCR beta chain comes out of a study of cytomegalovirus exposure and HLA in healthy donors. Researchers ran the PCR with 60 Vbeta and 13 Jbeta primers. Only in-frame clones appear in the TCRdb table, and some are missing; sequencing was by immunoSEQ multiplex PCR. Of 100,000 to 150,000 clones detected, about 76% appear once; the ten largest clones hold around 0.7%. CDR1 is SEHNR and CDR2 is FQNEAQ in the germline V gene (reference sequence). The CDR3 loop spans 16 amino acids. The junction had 13 bases not matched to a gene; V was cut back by 5 bases and J by 5 bases. V and J are TRBV7-9 and TRBJ1-1; 8 bases fit TRBD1. Sequencing used PBMCs. The TCR sequence derives from a man aged 18 to 35 in good health and CMV-seronegative. For the CDR3, the DNA is TGTGCCAGCAGCCCGAGCAGGGGGCGGGTAGGGACTGAAGCTTTCTTT. Translating gives CASSPSRGRVGTEAFF.